These 14 T cell receptor beta chains came from one sample sequenced in a study of shared clonotypes between healthy human individuals. Only in-frame clones appear in the TCRdb table, and some are missing; sequencing was by immunoSEQ multiplex PCR. The table shows some 1,600,000 clones, with roughly 98% occurring only once. The specimen was naive CD4+ T cells sorted from blood. Subset meaning: CD45RA+ positively selected. All receptors derive from a man younger than 40 in good health.

The CDR3 DNA reads as TGTGCCTGGAGTTTACAGGGGGGCAATCAGCCCCAGCATTTT. As protein: CAWSLQGGNQPQHF. The V and J genes are TRBV30 and TRBJ1-5; 8 bases line up with TRBD1. Germline V CDR1 and CDR2: GTSNPN, SVGIG (reference sequence). V lost 2 bases to trimming and J lost 2 bases; unmatched junction nucleotides: 2. The CDR3 runs 14 residues.

This sequence joins TRBV6-1 and TRBJ2-7; 10 bases are a match to TRBD2. Germline V CDR1 and CDR2: MNHNS, SASEGT. This CDR3 region has 16 residues. Trimming cost V 0 bases and J 4 bases; bases outside gene matches: 6. CDR3 protein: CASSEASALAGYEQYF. CDR3 in DNA: TGTGCCAGCAGTGAAGCCTCAGCACTAGCGGGGTACGAGCAGTACTTC.

The table lists this clone with a count of one. This sequence joins TRBV18 and TRBJ2-3; tentatively, D is TRBD1 (6 bases). Trimming shortened V by 2 bases and J by 2 bases, and 11 bases separated the two germline ends. The CDR3 sequence is 15 residues long. The V gene's germline CDR1 is KGHSH and CDR2 LQKENI. The CDR3 spells CASSPLDRHTDTQYF. Written as DNA, the CDR3 is TGTGCCAGCTCACCATTGGACAGACACACAGATACGCAGTATTTT.

The J gene is TRBJ2-7, the V gene TRBV25-1, with D perhaps being TRBD1 or TRBD2 (5 bases each). V shed 6 bases and J shed 3 bases, with 9 bases lying between them. Germline V lookup: CDR1 MGHDK, CDR2 SYGVNS. This CDR3 is built from 12 residues. The CDR3 reads CASSWDGYEQYF. The CDR3 DNA sequence: TGTGCCAGCAGCTGGGACGGCTACGAGCAGTACTTC.

This chain links TRBV7-8 with TRBJ2-7; unclear D gene. Germline CDR1 is SGHVS and CDR2 is FQNEAQ. The V gene lost 10 bases and the J gene lost 2 bases, with 9 bases spanning the gap. This CDR3 comprises 11 residues. CDR3 residues: CATSVTYEQYF. In nucleotides, the CDR3 is TGTGCCACGTCAGTGACCTACGAGCAGTACTTC.

The chain employs TRBV29-1 and TRBJ2-1; 9 bases are shared with TRBD1. The CDR3 covers 11 residues. Germline V gives CDR1 SQVTM, CDR2 ANQGSEA. With 6 bases clipped from V and 15 bases from J, the junction kept 9 bases outside the gene matches. The CDR3 sequence: CSVAGQGWAFF. The DNA for the CDR3 is TGCAGCGTCGCGGGACAGGGATGGGCGTTCTTC.

V and J are TRBV5-1 and TRBJ2-5, with 7 positions matching TRBD1. Per germline, CDR1 SGHRS and CDR2 YFSETQ. V dropped 4 bases and J dropped 2; count of bases not matched to a gene: 8. The CDR3 consists of 15 residues. DNA of the CDR3: TGCGCCAGCAGCCACGGGACAGCCCAACAAGAGACCCAGTACTTC. This encodes CASSHGTAQQETQYF.

The CDR3 coding sequence is TGCGCCAGCAGCCTAGCGGGAGTGGGTTACAATGAGCAGTTCTTC. Its protein is CASSLAGVGYNEQFF. The rearrangement joins TRBV4-3 to TRBJ2-1; 9 bases align to TRBD2. CDR3 length equals 15 residues. Germline CDR1 LGHNA, CDR2 YSLEER. The V segment lost 4 bases and the J segment 4 bases; nucleotides outside the gene matches: 5.

The chain is built from TRBV5-4 and TRBJ2-7; no clear D. This CDR3 is built from 13 residues. The V gene lost 6 bases and the J gene lost 5 bases, with 15 bases spanning the gap. Germline values: CDR1 SGHNT, CDR2 YYREEE (reference sequence). Here the CDR3 DNA reads TGTGCCAGCACCTCGACTCAGCCCCACGAGCAGTACTTC. The encoded protein is CASTSTQPHEQYF.

CDR3 region: CASSYPLGQGEGNTIYF. CDR3 sequence (DNA): TGTGCCAGCAGCTATCCCTTGGGACAGGGTGAAGGAAACACCATATATTTT. This rearrangement joins TRBV5-5 to TRBJ1-3; 9 bases match TRBD1. Per germline, CDR1 SGHKS and CDR2 YYEKEE (reference sequence). The CDR3 extends over 17 amino acids. V dropped 3 bases and J dropped 4; count of bases not matched to a gene: 11.

The genes are TRBV29-1 and TRBJ1-1; D remains ambiguous. The CDR3 has 13 amino acids. The V gene lost 7 bases and the J gene lost 1 base, with 13 bases spanning the gap. Germline CDR1 is SQVTM and CDR2 is ANQGSEA. CDR3: CSAISRANTEAFF. The CDR3 bases are TGCAGCGCCATCTCTAGGGCGAACACTGAAGCTTTCTTT.

The V gene is TRBV7-7, the J gene TRBJ2-5, with D possibly TRBD2 on 5 matching bases. V lost 5 bases to trimming and J lost 5 bases, with 15 bases between them. From germline, CDR1 is SSHAT and CDR2 FNYEAQ (reference sequence). CDR3 length: 14 residues. CDR3 residues: CASSPDAGGETQYF. The CDR3 region has the DNA TGTGCCAGCAGCCCGGACGCGGGTGGGGAGACCCAGTACTTC.

The chain uses TRBV28 and TRBJ1-3, with TRBD1 matching 7 bases. The CDR3 has 15 amino acids. Germline V gene lookup returns CDR1 MDHEN and CDR2 SYDVKM. With 7 bases clipped from V and 4 bases from J, the junction kept 10 bases outside the gene matches. The CDR3 sequence is CASNLAQDRGNTIYF. CDR3 bases: TGTGCCAGCAACCTCGCCCAGGACAGGGGAAACACCATATATTTT.

V usage is TRBV2 and J usage is TRBJ2-5, with D unclear. V was trimmed by 4 bases and J by 5 bases, leaving 11 bases between them. The CDR3 extends over 13 amino acids. The germline V gene encodes CDR1 SNHLY and CDR2 FYNNEI. The DNA for the CDR3 is TGTGCCAGCAGTGGCCTCCCCGGGGAGACCCAGTACTTC. This translates into CASSGLPGETQYF.